The 13 T cell receptor beta chains given below trace back to one sample, sequenced in a study of PD-1 blockade in classical Hodgkin lymphoma. Sequencing was performed with immunoSEQ multiplex PCR; in TCRdb, only in-frame clones are kept and a portion is missing. Here the sample spans approximately 61,000 clones, nearly 90% being singletons. The time point was: cycle 4 day 1 (C4D1), after 6 weeks of nivolumab. There was relapse after autologous stem cell transplantation in every patient, and there was variation in brentuximab vedotin exposure. The sample here was peripheral blood mononuclear cells (PBMCs), taken before the fourth cycle of nivolumab. The origin of the receptors is a human donor with classical Hodgkin lymphoma.

V is TRBV2 and J is TRBJ2-1; 9 bases map to TRBD1. V was pared by 6 bases and J by 5 bases, with 5 bases of the junction left unmatched. There are 14 residues in the CDR3. CDR1 is SNHLY and CDR2 is FYNNEI in the germline V gene. The CDR3, as DNA: TGTGCCAGCAGGACTGGGACAGGGAACAATGAGCAGTTCTTC. Translation: CASRTGTGNNEQFF.

The genes are TRBV5-1 and TRBJ2-4; D not certain. The CDR3 is made up of 16 amino acids. Trimming took off 4 bases at V and 3 bases at J, with 17 bases between the two ends. The germline gives CDR1 SGHRS, CDR2 YFSETQ. The CDR3 bases are TGCGCCAGCAGCCCAACCCCCAGTTTGGTCAAAAACATTCAGTACTTC. Translated, it gives CASSPTPSLVKNIQYF.

The CDR3 region is CASSGGQGQRETQYF. As DNA, the CDR3 is TGTGCCAGCAGTGGGGGACAGGGCCAGCGGGAGACCCAGTACTTC. This chain connects TRBV6-6 to TRBJ2-5; 9 bases are a match to TRBD1. V gave up 5 bases and J gave up 5 bases; unmatched junction bases: 9. CDR3 length: 15 residues. CDR1 is MNHNY, CDR2 SVGAGI, per germline (reference sequence).

A single count supports this clone. V is TRBV5-1 and J is TRBJ1-1; D is unresolved. The CDR3 contains 13 residues. Germline V CDR1 and CDR2: SGHRS, YFSETQ. Trimming took 0 bases from V and 12 from J, leaving 15 bases between them. CDR3: CASSLEVGSATFF. The CDR3 bases are TGCGCCAGCAGCTTGGAGGTTGGCAGCGCGACTTTCTTT.

The chain combines TRBV2 with TRBJ1-5; unclear D gene. The CDR3 is made up of 11 amino acids. Germline assignment: CDR1 SNHLY and CDR2 FYNNEI. V lost 5 bases, J lost 13 bases, and 12 bases lay in between. The CDR3 DNA sequence: TGTGCCAGCAGTCCTGACGGAGATCAGCATTTT. This sequence encodes CASSPDGDQHF.

There are a few counts of this clone. The genes are TRBV5-1 and TRBJ2-7; TRBD1 matches at 8 bases. Germline CDR1 and CDR2: SGHRS and YFSETQ. The V gene end was trimmed by 1 base and the J gene end by 2 bases; junction bases not matched to a gene: 11. The CDR3 length is 17 residues. The CDR3 DNA follows: TGCGCCAGCAGCTTGTACTCATCGGGGACAGGAACCTACGAGCAGTACTTC. Protein sequence: CASSLYSSGTGTYEQYF.

This sequence joins TRBV19 and TRBJ2-1; the match to TRBD1 covers 7 bases. CDR1 and CDR2 from the germline V gene are LNHDA and SQIVND (reference sequence). The V and J ends lost 3 bases and 2 bases, in that order; junction bases with no gene match: 7. The CDR3 totals 16 residues. The DNA of the CDR3 is TGTGCCAGTAGTATCTCACGAGGGGGCGCCTACAATGAGCAGTTCTTC. Protein product: CASSISRGGAYNEQFF.

The rearrangement joins TRBV2 to TRBJ2-2; D possibly matches TRBD1 or TRBD2 (5 bases each). The CDR3 is 15 residues long. With 7 bases removed from V and 1 base from J, the gap between germline ends came to 13 bases. Germline V gene lookup returns CDR1 SNHLY and CDR2 FYNNEI. CDR3 in amino acids: CASKDGAQNTGELFF. CDR3 nucleotide sequence: TGTGCCAGCAAGGACGGGGCCCAGAACACCGGGGAGCTGTTTTTT.

The chain recombines TRBV30 with TRBJ2-3, with 8 positions matching TRBD1. CDR1 is GTSNPN, CDR2 SVGIG, per germline (reference sequence). The CDR3 spans 12 residues. The CDR3: CAADRATDTQYF. For the CDR3, the DNA is TGTGCTGCGGACAGGGCCACAGATACGCAGTATTTT.

The chain recombines TRBV30 with TRBJ2-1; weak D call: TRBD2 (6 bases). Germline CDR1 and CDR2: GTSNPN and SVGIG (reference sequence). The CDR3 sequence is 14 residues long. The V end lost 3 bases, the J end lost 4 bases, and 13 bases lay between the germline ends. The CDR3 here is CAWRAGYVYNEQFF. CDR3 sequence (DNA): TGTGCCTGGAGGGCGGGATATGTTTACAATGAGCAGTTCTTC.

The chain links TRBV29-1 to TRBJ2-1; D might be TRBD2 (6 bases). The CDR3 is 15 residues long. Looked up from germline, CDR1 is SQVTM and CDR2 is ANQGSEA. Trimming removed 4 bases from V and 3 bases from J, with 16 bases in between. The CDR3 reads CSVGGRLALYNEQFF. The DNA of the CDR3 is TGCAGCGTTGGAGGGAGGCTCGCCCTCTACAATGAGCAGTTCTTC.

This clone was observed a few times. V and J are TRBV10-1 and TRBJ1-4; D is ambiguous. Germline-derived CDR1 and CDR2 are WNHNN and SYGVQD (reference sequence). The V end lost 7 bases, the J end lost 8 bases, and 14 bases lay between the germline ends. The CDR3 has 13 residues. The DNA of the CDR3 is TGCGCCAGCACCCACACCGAACACGAAAAACTGTTTTTT. Its protein product is CASTHTEHEKLFF.

The CDR3 DNA sequence: TGTGCCAGCAGTTACTCGACGGGTGGAAACACCATATATTTT. It specifies CASSYSTGGNTIYF. The rearrangement uses TRBV6-6 and TRBJ1-3, with D hard to call. This CDR3 has 14 residues. CDR1 MNHNY and CDR2 SVGAGI come from the germline V gene (reference sequence). V was cut by 0 bases and J by 3 bases, with 6 bases left in between.